One sample yielded the 11 T cell receptor beta chains listed below, sequenced in a study of blood T cell repertoires in COVID-19. Assay: immunoSEQ multiplex PCR; the TCRdb copy retains only in-frame clones and omits some. The sample contains hundreds of thousands of clones, more than 75% of which appear only once. The sequenced sample consisted of peripheral blood. All receptors derive from a woman aged 40 to 50 who had recovered from COVID-19.

The chain has TRBV6-5 and TRBJ1-2, with 11 nucleotides matching TRBD1. Germline CDR1 and CDR2: MNHEY and SVGAGI. This CDR3 has 14 amino acids. The V and J ends lost 6 bases and 4 bases, in that order; junction bases with no gene match: 4. CDR3 nucleotides: TGTGCCAGCAGCAAGGGACAGGGGGGCTATGGCTACACCTTC. Protein: CASSKGQGGYGYTF.

This rearrangement joins TRBV7-2 to TRBJ1-1; D ambiguous. The CDR3 totals 14 residues. Germline lookup yields CDR1 SGHTA and CDR2 FQGNSA. Trimming stripped 7 bases from V and 1 base from J, with 13 bases between. CDR3 residues: CASTAGVRNTEAFF. Here the CDR3 DNA reads TGTGCCAGCACCGCCGGGGTGAGGAACACTGAAGCTTTCTTT.

The chain joins TRBV12-5 to TRBJ2-5; TRBD2 might be the D (5 bases). V was pared by 1 base and J by 5 bases, with 11 bases between. The CDR3 totals 14 residues. Per germline, CDR1 LGHNT and CDR2 FRNRAP. In DNA form, the CDR3 reads TGTGCTAGTGGTTTGGGGAGGCCGGGGGAGACCCAGTACTTC. As protein: CASGLGRPGETQYF.

The chain employs TRBV6-2 or TRBV6-3 and TRBJ2-3, with D tentatively TRBD2 (6 bases). This CDR3 spans 13 amino acids. Per the germline V gene, CDR1 is MNHEY and CDR2 is SVGEGT. The V and J ends lost 7 bases and 2 bases respectively, with 10 bases between them. The CDR3 protein is CASNPGATDTQYF. The CDR3 nucleotides read TGTGCCAGCAACCCGGGAGCCACAGATACGCAGTATTTT.

The V call is TRBV5-4, the J call TRBJ1-2, with D possibly TRBD1 on 6 matching bases. Trimming cost V 3 bases and J 0 bases, with 12 bases left between them. Germline CDR1 reads SGHNT; CDR2 reads YYREEE (reference sequence). CDR3 length equals 15 residues. The CDR3 region is CASSSPDSPNYGYTF. The CDR3 DNA is TGTGCCAGCAGCTCACCGGACAGCCCTAACTATGGCTACACCTTC.

This chain connects TRBV9 to TRBJ1-2; D might be TRBD1 (6 bases). The CDR3 is 15 amino acids. Germline loops: CDR1 SGDLS, CDR2 YYNGEE. The ends were cut back, 1 base at V and 2 bases at J, with 12 bases in the middle. This CDR3 is CASSVSGDPNYGYTF. The CDR3 DNA reads TGTGCCAGCAGCGTATCAGGGGACCCAAACTATGGCTACACCTTC.

The chain employs TRBV9 and TRBJ2-1; TRBD2 aligns across 12 bases. The CDR3 is made up of 14 amino acids. Germline lookup yields CDR1 SGDLS and CDR2 YYNGEE. After removal of 3 bases from V and 9 bases from J, the junction contained 4 bases not matched to a gene. DNA of the CDR3: TGTGCCAGCAGCGCGCCGACTAGCGGGGGTGAGCAGTTCTTC. Translation gives CASSAPTSGGEQFF.

V and J are TRBV7-2 and TRBJ2-7; TRBD2 agrees at 14 bases. Trimming cost V 2 bases and J 5 bases; bases outside gene matches: 14. Germline CDR1 is SGHTA and CDR2 is FQGNSA. The CDR3 extends over 19 amino acids. The CDR3 region has the DNA TGTGCCAGCAGCTTATTTCGGGCCCGAACGACTAGCGGGAGGGACGAGCAGTACTTC. This gives the protein CASSLFRARTTSGRDEQYF.

V and J are TRBV9 and TRBJ2-2; tentatively, D is TRBD1 (6 bases). Between the trimmed V and J ends, which lost 4 bases and 1 base, there was a span of 11 bases. Per germline, CDR1 SGDLS and CDR2 YYNGEE. This CDR3 spans 15 amino acids. The DNA for the CDR3 is TGTGCCAGCAGCTCGAGGGACAAGAACACCGGGGAGCTGTTTTTT. Translated, it gives CASSSRDKNTGELFF.

The chain joins TRBV5-8 to TRBJ2-1; the D gene is possibly TRBD2 (6 bases). The CDR3 sequence is 15 residues long. V lost 3 bases to trimming and J lost 10 bases, with 20 bases between them. In germline, CDR1 is SGHTS, CDR2 YDEGEE. In DNA form, the CDR3 reads TGTGCCAGCAGCTGGCGGGGCGTCGGGGCTGGGGAGCAGTTCTTC. Translation: CASSWRGVGAGEQFF. Drawing the rest from reference TRBV5-8 and TRBJ2-1, the complete variable domain is EAGVTQSPTHLIKTRGQQATLRCSPISGHTSVYWYQQALGLGLQFLLWYDEGEERNRGNFPPRFSGRQFPNYSSELNVNALELEDSALYLCASSWRGVGAGEQFFGPGTRLTVL.

The chain is built from TRBV6-2 or TRBV6-3 and TRBJ2-1; 7 nucleotides align to TRBD1. CDR3 size: 16 residues. Germline V gives CDR1 MNHEY, CDR2 SVGEGT. V shed 2 bases and J 2 bases; nucleotides not matched to a gene: 6. In DNA, the CDR3 is TGTGCCAGCAGTTACCCCAGGACAGGCCCCTACAATGAGCAGTTCTTC. Protein product: CASSYPRTGPYNEQFF.